These 30 T cell receptor beta chains share one sample of origin, sequenced in a study of beta chain features in type 1 diabetes. Isolated RNA was reverse transcribed in full, so expressed TCRB transcripts were sequenced. Repertoires were generated with immunoSEQ multiplex PCR, while TCRdb's copy carries only in-frame clones and drops some. The repertoire includes more than 300,000 clones, roughly 16% of them detected once, and roughly 0.017% sits in the top ten. The material sequenced was naive CD4+ T cells from blood. All receptors come from a woman between 18 and 29 years old in good health.

Only a few counts were recorded for this clone. The chain uses TRBV4-3 and TRBJ2-1; 13 bases agree with TRBD2. Unmatched junction bases numbered 2, after V lost 1 base and J lost 5 bases. There are 16 residues in the CDR3. Germline V lookup: CDR1 LGHNA, CDR2 YSLEER. The CDR3 here is CASSQAGLAGNNEQFF. CDR3 in DNA: TGCGCCAGCAGCCAAGCGGGACTAGCGGGGAACAATGAGCAGTTCTTC.

This clone was counted a few times. This rearrangement joins TRBV7-2 to TRBJ2-7, with 11 bases matching TRBD2. The CDR3 runs 15 residues. The germline gives CDR1 SGHTA, CDR2 FQGNSA. V gave up 6 bases and J gave up 4 bases; unmatched junction bases: 8. The DNA of the CDR3 is TGTGCCAGCAGTTCGACTAGCGGGACGGGATACGAGCAGTACTTC. Encoded protein: CASSSTSGTGYEQYF. Full variable domain (outside the CDR3, taken from reference TRBV7-2 and TRBJ2-7): GAGVSQSPSNKVTEKGKDVELRCDPISGHTALYWYRQSLGQGLEFLIYFQGNSAPDKSGLPSDRFSAERTGGSVSTLTIQRTQQEDSAVYLCASSSTSGTGYEQYFGPGTRLTVT.

The chain combines TRBV27 with TRBJ2-3; no firm D call. The CDR3 runs 15 residues. V lost 5 bases and J 5 bases, leaving 17 bases between the germline ends. CDR1 and CDR2 from the germline V gene are MNHEY and SMNVEV (reference sequence). The CDR3 reads CASSPRSGWIDTQYF. DNA of the CDR3: TGTGCCAGCAGTCCTAGATCCGGGTGGATAGATACGCAGTATTTT.

V is TRBV5-1 and J is TRBJ2-1; 10 nucleotides align to TRBD2. Germline assignment: CDR1 SGHRS and CDR2 YFSETQ. The CDR3 spans 14 residues. V lost 3 bases and J lost 5; bases outside the gene matches: 2. The CDR3 DNA follows: TGCGCCAGCAGCTCTAGCGGGAGAAACAATGAGCAGTTCTTC. Amino acid sequence: CASSSSGRNNEQFF.

The V gene is TRBV5-4, the J gene TRBJ2-7; 8 positions agree with TRBD2. Trimming took 3 bases from V and 3 from J; bases not matched to a gene: 5. The CDR3 sequence is 14 residues long. Germline CDR1 reads SGHNT; CDR2 reads YYREEE (reference sequence). For the CDR3, the DNA is TGTGCCAGCAGCTCTAGCGGGTGGTACTACGAGCAGTACTTC. It yields the protein CASSSSGWYYEQYF.

V and J are TRBV7-2 and TRBJ2-7; TRBD1 aligns across 8 bases. Looked up from germline, CDR1 is SGHTA and CDR2 is FQGNSA. The CDR3 contains 14 residues. V lost 5 bases, J lost 4 bases, and 7 bases stayed unmatched. In nucleotides, the CDR3 is TGTGCCAGCAGCGCCCGACAGGGGAGGTACGAGCAGTACTTC. This translates into CASSARQGRYEQYF.

The CDR3 reads CASSVRPPGLSSGESYNEQFF. The CDR3 DNA reads TGTGCCAGCAGCGTCAGGCCACCGGGACTCTCGAGTGGGGAATCCTACAATGAGCAGTTCTTC. The chain combines TRBV9 with TRBJ2-1; maybe TRBD2 (6 bases). Germline CDR1 reads SGDLS; CDR2 reads YYNGEE. Trimming cost V 2 bases and J 1 base, with 28 bases left between them. The length of the CDR3 is 21 residues.

In this sample, this clone turned up a few times. The genes are TRBV6-5 and TRBJ2-7; the match to TRBD2 covers 9 bases. The V gene end was trimmed by 5 bases and the J gene end by 0 bases; junction bases not matched to a gene: 2. Per the germline V gene, CDR1 is MNHEY and CDR2 is SVGAGI. The CDR3 sequence is 14 residues long. CDR3 protein: CASSLAGSSYEQYF. CDR3 nucleotide sequence: TGTGCCAGCAGTCTAGCGGGGAGCTCCTACGAGCAGTACTTC.

This chain uses TRBV5-1 with TRBJ1-5; 7 bases map to TRBD1. The junction had 2 bases not matched to a gene; V was cut back by 2 bases and J by 0 bases. The CDR3 is made up of 15 amino acids. Germline lookup yields CDR1 SGHRS and CDR2 YFSETQ. CDR3 residues: CASSFTGDSNQPQHF. CDR3 in DNA: TGCGCCAGCAGCTTCACAGGGGATAGCAATCAGCCCCAGCATTTT.

In this sample, this clone turned up once. V gene TRBV29-1 combines with J gene TRBJ2-5; D possibly corresponds to TRBD2 (6 bases). The CDR3 spans 13 residues. In germline, CDR1 is SQVTM, CDR2 ANQGSEA. V was pared by 4 bases and J by 2 bases, with 11 bases between. CDR3 sequence reads: CSVGDLKQETQYF. CDR3 nucleotide sequence: TGCAGCGTTGGGGACTTGAAACAAGAGACCCAGTACTTC.

This clone was seen only a few times. Other DNA sequences in the sample encode the same CDR3. V usage is TRBV27 and J usage is TRBJ2-1; 12 nucleotides align to TRBD2. Trimming removed 5 bases from V and 2 bases from J; junction bases left unmatched: 4. CDR1 and CDR2 (germline): MNHEY, SMNVEV (reference sequence). CDR3 length: 16 amino acids. Here the CDR3 reads CASSPRTSGTYNEQFF. The CDR3 nucleotides read TGTGCCAGCAGTCCCAGGACTAGCGGGACCTACAATGAGCAGTTCTTC.

This chain links TRBV25-1 with TRBJ2-5; the D gene is possibly TRBD2 (6 bases). CDR1 is MGHDK and CDR2 is SYGVNS in the germline V gene. The CDR3 runs 13 residues. V was pared by 3 bases and J by 3 bases, with 8 bases between. CDR3 in DNA: TGTGCCAGCAGTGACGGCGGGAAAGAGACCCAGTACTTC. This gives the protein CASSDGGKETQYF.

This clone has a handful of counts. The rearrangement joins TRBV29-1 to TRBJ2-7, with 12 bases fitting TRBD2. Germline CDR1 is SQVTM and CDR2 is ANQGSEA. CDR3 length: 14 amino acids. Trimming cost V 4 bases and J 5 bases; bases outside gene matches: 6. The CDR3 DNA reads as TGCAGCGTTGGAGGACTAGCGGGAATAAACGAGCAGTACTTC. This translates into CSVGGLAGINEQYF.

The chain combines TRBV7-2 with TRBJ2-5, with D possibly matching TRBD1 (6 bases). Trimming took off 5 bases at V and 1 base at J, with 14 bases between the two ends. The CDR3 totals 15 residues. Germline values: CDR1 SGHTA, CDR2 FQGNSA. CDR3 DNA sequence: TGTGCCAGCAGCCCCCAAACAGGGACCCAAGAGACCCAGTACTTC. Its protein is CASSPQTGTQETQYF.

The rearrangement links TRBV9 to TRBJ1-3; no firm D call. V lost 0 bases and J lost 0, with 10 bases in between. Germline CDR1 and CDR2: SGDLS and YYNGEE. This CDR3 has 16 residues. CDR3 protein: CASSVGESLSGNTIYF. In DNA form, the CDR3 reads TGTGCCAGCAGCGTAGGGGAGAGCCTCTCTGGAAACACCATATATTTT. Supplemented by reference TRBV9 and TRBJ1-3, the full variable domain reads DSGVTQTPKHLITATGQRVTLRCSPRSGDLSVYWYQQSLDQGLQFLIQYYNGEERAKGNILERFSAQQFPDLHSELNLSSLELGDSALYFCASSVGESLSGNTIYFGEGSWLTVV.

This clone was detected a few times. The chain employs TRBV7-3 and TRBJ1-5; TRBD1 aligns across 8 bases. The length of the CDR3 is 13 residues. The germline CDR1 and CDR2 sequences are SGHTA and FQGTGA. With 5 bases clipped from V and 6 bases from J, the junction kept 3 bases outside the gene matches. CDR3 bases: TGTGCCAGCAGCACACAGGGGGGTCAGCCCCAGCATTTT. Translation: CASSTQGGQPQHF.

Only a few counts were recorded for this clone. The chain uses TRBV7-8 and TRBJ2-7; tentative D call: TRBD1 (5 bases). The V end lost 11 bases, the J end lost 5 bases, and 13 bases lay between the germline ends. The CDR3 extends over 11 amino acids. Germline values: CDR1 SGHVS, CDR2 FQNEAQ. The chain's CDR3 is CASKGWDEQYF. In DNA form, the CDR3 reads TGTGCCTCCAAGGGGTGGGACGAGCAGTACTTC.

The chain employs TRBV30 and TRBJ2-2, with 11 bases lining up with TRBD2. The germline gives CDR1 GTSNPN, CDR2 SVGIG (reference sequence). The CDR3 contains 17 residues. The V and J ends lost 4 bases and 6 bases, in that order; junction bases with no gene match: 13. The CDR3 sequence is CAWIQKGLAGGAGELFF. CDR3 in DNA: TGTGCCTGGATCCAAAAAGGGCTAGCGGGAGGCGCCGGGGAGCTGTTTTTT. The whole variable domain, remainder taken from reference TRBV30 and TRBJ2-2, is SQTIHQWPATLVQPVGSPLSLECTVEGTSNPNLYWYRQAAGRGLQLLFYSVGIGQISSEVPQNLSASRPQDRQFILSSKKLLLSDSGFYLCAWIQKGLAGGAGELFFGEGSRLTVL.

This clone was counted a few times. The chain carries TRBV7-9 and TRBJ1-5; D remains unclear. The CDR3 is 12 amino acids. The V gene lost 2 bases and the J gene lost 5 bases, with 4 bases spanning the gap. From germline, CDR1 is SEHNR and CDR2 FQNEAQ (reference sequence). CDR3 in amino acids: CASSLPDQPQHF. The CDR3 DNA reads TGTGCCAGCAGCTTACCCGATCAGCCCCAGCATTTT.

This clone appeared a few times. The J gene is TRBJ2-1, the V gene TRBV30; TRBD2 aligns across 7 bases. The CDR3 is made up of 15 amino acids. The germline V gene has CDR1 GTSNPN and CDR2 SVGIG (reference sequence). With V trimmed by 5 bases and J by 0 bases, 7 bases remained unmatched. The CDR3 DNA reads TGTGCCTGGGCTAGCGGACTGAGCTCCTACAATGAGCAGTTCTTC. It encodes CAWASGLSSYNEQFF.

This chain uses TRBV30 with TRBJ1-3; D is possibly TRBD1 (5 bases). Germline loops: CDR1 GTSNPN, CDR2 SVGIG (reference sequence). Between the trimmed V and J ends, which lost 2 bases and 4 bases, there was a span of 12 bases. This CDR3 contains 14 residues. This chain's CDR3 is CAWSNLGGGNTIYF. The CDR3 coding sequence is TGTGCCTGGAGTAACTTGGGGGGAGGAAACACCATATATTTT.

The J gene is TRBJ2-1, the V gene TRBV2, with 9 nucleotides matching TRBD2. CDR1 SNHLY and CDR2 FYNNEI come from the germline V gene. The CDR3 is made up of 15 amino acids. V shed 7 bases and J 5 bases; nucleotides not matched to a gene: 9. In nucleotides, the CDR3 is TGTGCCAGCATTCCGAACGCGGGAGGGAACAATGAGCAGTTCTTC. Translated, it gives CASIPNAGGNNEQFF.

A single count supports this clone. The chain joins TRBV5-6 to TRBJ1-2; 12 nucleotides agree with TRBD1. Germline trimming cut 1 base from V and 8 bases from J; bases unmatched to any gene: 6. Per the germline V gene, CDR1 is SGHDT and CDR2 is YYEEEE. This CDR3 has 15 residues. CDR3 in amino acids: CASSLRGQGARGYTF. CDR3 nucleotides: TGTGCCAGCAGCTTGAGGGGACAGGGGGCGCGCGGCTACACCTTC.

J is TRBJ1-2 and V is TRBV9, with D perhaps TRBD1 (5 bases). The CDR3 is 13 residues long. CDR1 and CDR2 (germline): SGDLS, YYNGEE. Trimming removed 3 bases from V and 3 bases from J, with 9 bases in between. In nucleotides, the CDR3 is TGTGCCAGCAGCGGAACGGGGGACTATGGCTACACCTTC. Its translation is CASSGTGDYGYTF.

The V and J genes are TRBV28 and TRBJ2-3; 7 bases match TRBD1. The CDR3 is 15 amino acids. V lost 10 bases to trimming and J lost 2 bases; unmatched junction nucleotides: 12. Germline V CDR1 and CDR2: MDHEN, SYDVKM. Written as DNA, the CDR3 is TGTGCCACCCTTGCGGCCGGGACAGCCACAGATACGCAGTATTTT. Protein: CATLAAGTATDTQYF.

This chain joins TRBV9 and TRBJ2-1, with 11 bases fitting TRBD2. With V trimmed by 0 bases and J by 9 bases, 5 bases remained unmatched. The CDR3 is 15 amino acids. CDR1 SGDLS and CDR2 YYNGEE come from the germline V gene. The CDR3 reads CASSVGLAGMGEQFF. CDR3 sequence (DNA): TGTGCCAGCAGCGTAGGACTAGCGGGAATGGGTGAGCAGTTCTTC. Filled out from reference TRBV9 and TRBJ2-1, the complete variable domain reads DSGVTQTPKHLITATGQRVTLRCSPRSGDLSVYWYQQSLDQGLQFLIQYYNGEERAKGNILERFSAQQFPDLHSELNLSSLELGDSALYFCASSVGLAGMGEQFFGPGTRLTVL.

This chain uses TRBV5-1 with TRBJ2-7; TRBD1 aligns across 9 bases. The CDR3 contains 14 residues. The germline V gene has CDR1 SGHRS and CDR2 YFSETQ. The trim removed 4 bases at V and 1 base at J, leaving 3 bases unmatched. CDR3 sequence (DNA): TGCGCCAGCAGCACGGGACAGGGATCCTACGAGCAGTACTTC. This translates into CASSTGQGSYEQYF.

This clone was observed a few times. This chain uses TRBV28 with TRBJ1-5, with no clear D. The CDR3 runs 11 residues. CDR1 is MDHEN, CDR2 SYDVKM, per germline. Trimming left V 4 bases short and J 5 bases short, with 3 bases between. The CDR3 is CASSSDQPQHF. The CDR3 DNA reads as TGTGCCAGCAGTTCCGATCAGCCCCAGCATTTT. Drawing the rest from reference TRBV28 and TRBJ1-5, the complete variable domain is DVKVTQSSRYLVKRTGEKVFLECVQDMDHENMFWYRQDPGLGLRLIYFSYDVKMKEKGDIPEGYSVSREKKERFSLILESASTNQTSMYLCASSSDQPQHFGDGTRLSIL.

A note on this clone: The junction differs from germline at one of its ends, possibly a read error. The J gene is TRBJ2-3, the V gene TRBV7-7, with TRBD2 identical over 7 bases. The germline CDR1 and CDR2 sequences are SSHAT and FNYEAQ (reference sequence). The CDR3 length is 16 residues. The CDR3 DNA sequence: TGTGCTAGCAGCTTAGGGCTAGCGGTTGGCACAGATACGCAGTATTTT. Translation gives CASSLGLAVGTDTQYF.

The chain combines TRBV28 with TRBJ2-7; TRBD2 matches 16 bases. This CDR3 is 17 amino acids long. V was pared by 4 bases and J by 7 bases, with 10 bases of the junction left unmatched. Germline V gene sequence: CDR1 MDHEN, CDR2 SYDVKM. The CDR3 is CASSSPGTSGRVREQYF. The DNA of the CDR3 is TGTGCCAGCAGTTCCCCCGGGACTAGCGGGAGGGTACGTGAGCAGTACTTC. The variable domain in full, completed from reference TRBV28 and TRBJ2-7, reads DVKVTQSSRYLVKRTGEKVFLECVQDMDHENMFWYRQDPGLGLRLIYFSYDVKMKEKGDIPEGYSVSREKKERFSLILESASTNQTSMYLCASSSPGTSGRVREQYFGPGTRLTVT.